This T cell receptor beta chain originates from a study of cytomegalovirus exposure and HLA in healthy donors (TCRdb year 2017). In terms of the full investigation: According to an earlier analysis of 550 to 750 of the donors, some 180 million T cells yielded 100 million or so unique TCR beta sequences and 276 Gb of sequence data. HLA typing included class I and class II loci at four-digit resolution. In a later genetic analysis, genome-wide SNP genotypes for about three fifths of the roughly 670 donors were used, and that subset was treated as a discovery cohort. Among some 400 genotyped donors of the cohort, an average of roughly 230,000 unique TCR beta nucleotide sequences was sequenced per donor, of which 15% to 20% were non-productive. Rather than using new phenotypic data, the later analysis identified candidate immune exposures from TCR beta sequences and from how often those sequences occurred across donors. A later analysis re-examined previously published TCR beta repertoires from hundreds of donors and added high-resolution HLA genotyping to investigate patterns of TCR occurrence. The aim of the study was to test whether cataloging public T cell receptors could identify signatures of past pathogen exposure. High-throughput TCR immunosequencing, statistical association of individual TCRs with disease status, and machine learning were combined to predict cytomegalovirus infection status. An earlier analysis of 450 to 750 of the donors used high-throughput TCR beta sequencing to judge whether each TCR beta V gene segment behaved as functional or pseudogenic. In addition to the first cohort of hundreds of subjects, a separate validation cohort of approximately 110 different subjects was used. Donor age, sex, ethnicity and CMV serostatus were compiled alongside the repertoire data. The number of typed donors differed by locus: about 629-630 for A, B, C, DRB1 and DQB1; roughly 510 for DQA1; some 610 for DPA1; and about 450 for DPB1. Of the 300 to 500 genotyped donors, more than 75% were placed in the genetic ancestry cluster associated with self-reported Caucasian donors. A handful of DR-DQ haplotypes were handled as single units for association and clustering because linkage in the cohort was strong. The T cell repertoires of several hundred subjects were profiled by immunosequencing and related to cytomegalovirus serostatus. All discovery cohort repertoires had been generated using a single sequencing platform. Roughly 300 gigabases of sequencing data and 70 million to 100 million unique TCR sequences made up an early release that covered some 640 HLA-typed donors.

Receptors were amplified or captured by the immunoSEQ multiplex PCR assay. For the multiplex PCR, a mixture combining 60 forward primers for TCR Vbeta segments and 13 reverse primers for TCR Jbeta segments was used. A multiplex PCR assay on genomic DNA amplified the CDR3 region of rearranged TCR beta genes. Amplified TCR beta libraries were sequenced as 87-base-pair reads on the Illumina HiSeq System. Turning to the authors' computational methods: Across the roughly 640 repertoires, a later analysis counted 60 million to 90 million unique TCR beta chains, roughly 11 million of which were shared by at least two donors. Raw reads were error-corrected and collapsed into unique sequences by a nearest-neighbor algorithm in which closely related sequences were merged to remove PCR and sequencing errors. V, D and J gene segments were assigned by aligning CDR3 sequences to IMGT reference sequences. For a sequence to be retained, a match of at least six nucleotides to both a V gene segment and a J gene segment was required. Rearrangements were called productive when the CDR3 lacked stop codons and stayed in frame with V and J; all others were non-productive. CDR3 was defined by IMGT convention, running from the second conserved V-encoded cysteine to the conserved J-encoded phenylalanine. The earlier analysis of about 640 of the donors excluded any sequence lacking an unambiguous match to a single V gene segment. In an earlier analysis of some 590 of the donors, a V segment was called functional when productive rearrangements were above 56.7%, and segregating when the standard deviation between donors exceeded 5%. A statistical classification framework was developed to diagnose cytomegalovirus status using the catalog of TCR beta chain sequences. A later analysis assigned V and J genes by comparing TCR nucleotide sequences with IMGT/GENE-DB human TR gene sequences. A later analysis assigned CDR3 sequences and most-parsimonious VDJ recombination scenarios with the TCRdist pipeline. In a later analysis, each TCR beta chain was defined by its CDR3 amino acid sequence together with its V-gene family, and reads lacking a unique V-gene family were excluded. To address suspected cross-contamination and a sequencing artifact, a later analysis removed around 590 highly shared, low-generation-probability nucleotide sequences. A later analysis calculated a clonal expansion index for each public chain from normalized within-repertoire ranks of inferred template counts. Generation probabilities in a later analysis came from a VDJ recombination model fitted to out-of-frame rearrangements, and those results were checked against IGoR. In a later analysis, hypergeometric tests were used to score TCR-TCR, TCR-HLA and TCR-CMV co-occurrence, with a repertoire-size bias correction applied to TCR pairs. In a later analysis, false discovery rates were estimated by permuting HLA or CMV assignments 20 times. In a later analysis, co-occurring TCRs were grouped with DBSCAN, and TCRdist sequence similarity was added when clustering was performed within HLA-allele-positive subsets. Repertoires with fewer than 30,000 or more than 120,000 public chains, plus five repertoires with anomalous nucleotide sharing, were excluded from co-occurrence clustering. The clones in this table, taken by TCRdb from immuneACCESS, are in-frame only. Not every clone is retained; where verified, under half of the shortfall comes from an unresolved V gene, and the cause of the rest is unknown. That table supplies the V and J calls and clone size; D and trimming were determined from the DNA. The sample table records approximately 110,000 clones. The ten most abundant clones make up approximately 2% of the sample.

Concerning this clone itself: The specificity of this receptor is unknown.

The CDR3 covers 14 residues, taking in both the cysteine and the phenylalanine. Only CDR3 DNA remains: 42 bases, in frame from the first base. The germline V gene (reference sequence) specifies SEHNR as CDR1 and FQNEAQ as CDR2. The V and J ends are trimmed by 1 base and 6 bases, leaving 10 bases between them. Paper-wide results and their limitations: Compared with the roughly 720-donor mean, donors in an Asian-associated ancestry cluster had fewer N-insertions in productive TCRs, according to a later genetic analysis. A later analysis found that HLA-associated TCR beta chains were more clonally expanded and had lower generation probabilities than equally common non-associated chains. In a later genetic analysis, a missense DCLRE1C variant was associated with V-gene and J-gene trimming of TCR beta chains, and the association was replicated in an independent cohort. Because some donors lacked HLA typing at each locus, the association tests relied only on the typed subset. The authors suggested that the approach could potentially be extended to other disease states and immunological phenotypes. Most TCR sequences were observed very rarely across donors, whereas some public TCRs were present in many individuals. A group of highly shared sequence variants was considered likely to be a technical artifact of the sequencing pipeline. A further reported finding was that TCR beta sequences accurately predicted the HLA-A and HLA-B alleles for most subjects in the first cohort. The presence/absence analyses assumed that sequencing depth was roughly uniform across donors, and that assumption may not be true. According to a later analysis, parvovirus B19, influenza, CMV and Epstein-Barr virus appeared linked to several top co-occurrence clusters. The classifier was reported to diagnose cytomegalovirus status with high specificity and sensitivity in both the original and validation cohorts. Linkage disequilibrium might explain the correlated functional status among segregating V segments, but an unknown experimental factor could not be excluded. When HLA alleles, especially DR and DQ, strongly co-occurred, attributing TCR associations to individual alleles was difficult. The study gave a list of roughly 150 TCR beta chains associated with cytomegalovirus. In a later analysis, the rate of TCR association differed among HLA loci, with DRB1 alleles having the most associated TCRs and HLA-C alleles having the fewest. CMV serostatus was the only immune exposure information available for the cohort. Only TCR beta chains were sequenced in this cohort, and the absence of alpha or paired-chain data limited detectable features. In vitro tests confirmed that a few of the cytomegalovirus-associated TCR beta chains recognize cytomegalovirus antigens. In an earlier analysis of some 640 of the donors, most TCR beta V segments were observed in productive rearrangements about 87% or about 30% of the time, broadly matching IMGT annotations. According to a later analysis, most CMV-associated TCR beta chains appeared to be HLA-restricted, and the HLA associations seemed to be driven largely by CMV exposure. Because counts were too low, more than 15 rarely observed V segments, including chromosome 9 orphons, were excluded from the earlier analysis of some 540 of the donors. A later analysis associated about 16,000 TCR beta sequences with specific HLA alleles at a false discovery rate of 0.05. Some IMGT-functional V segments, including TRBV6-2 and TRBV6-3, could not be distinguished by the 87-base-pair reads and were therefore excluded.

The cohort consisted of fewer than 700 healthy bone marrow donors. At the time of sampling, every cohort member was nominally healthy, though immune exposures that went unrecorded were likely present. The donor tested CMV seronegative and was one of the 352 seronegative cohort members. Every donor gave a peripheral blood sample, and the peripheral blood mononuclear cells from that sample were used for TCR beta sequencing. Genomic DNA was extracted from the blood cell samples with the Qiagen DNeasy Blood Extraction Kit. Here the chain combines TRBV7-9 and TRBJ2-4; the best D guess is TRBD1, with 6 bases matching. The TCR comes from a man aged 35-49 years in good health and CMV-seronegative. What was sequenced was PBMCs. The CDR3 reads as follows: CASSLGQDLNIQYF. In nucleotides, the sequence is TGTGCCAGCAGCTTAGGACAGGATTTAAACATTCAGTACTTC. This CDR3, with the reference TRBV7-9 and TRBJ2-4 proteins standing in past its ends, gives the full variable domain DTGVSQNPRHKITKRGQNVTFRCDPISEHNRLYWYRQTLGQGPEFLTYFQNEAQLEKSRLLSDRFSAERPKGSFSTLEIQRTEQGDSAMYLCASSLGQDLNIQYFGAGTRLSVL.